One sample yielded the 9 T cell receptor beta chains listed below, sequenced in a study of CD8 T cells in ankylosing spondylitis. Whole-study results and caveats: There was a TCR beta motif, made of several highly homologous variants, that appeared characteristic of ankylosing spondylitis blood.

Their antigen targets remain unknown. TCRdb used MiXCR to reprocess the 5' RACE reads, holding one entry per CDR3 protein. The sample lists roughly 700,000 distinct CDR3 sequences, under 20% occurring once. Sequencing used blood, either unsorted or a sorted T cell fraction (not recorded which). The receptors were sampled from a male donor with ankylosing spondylitis.

The chain carries TRBV10-3 and TRBJ2-3; D might be TRBD2 (5 bases). CDR1 is ENHRY and CDR2 is SYGVKD in the germline V gene. This CDR3 has 19 amino acids. Trimming cost V 2 bases and J 0 bases, with 21 bases left between them. DNA for the CDR3: TGTGCCATCAGTGAGGGTCCCGGGTCGGGGTCCCCTAGCACAGATACGCAGTATTTT. Protein: CAISEGPGSGSPSTDTQYF.

This chain links TRBV28 with TRBJ2-7; 8 bases are a match to TRBD2. The V gene's germline CDR1 is MDHEN and CDR2 SYDVKM. V lost 10 bases and J lost 0; bases outside the gene matches: 5. The CDR3 totals 13 residues. The DNA for the CDR3 is TGTGCCACTTCGGGACTAGACTCCTACGAGCAGTACTTC. Its translation is CATSGLDSYEQYF.

This rearrangement joins TRBV7-2 to TRBJ2-7, with D uncertain. V lost 0 bases and J lost 5, with 11 bases in between. CDR1 is SGHTA and CDR2 is FQGNSA in the germline V gene. The CDR3 contains 14 residues. In DNA, the CDR3 is TGTGCCAGCAGCTTAGCCCCCCCAGCGAACGAGCAGTACTTC. Translated, it gives CASSLAPPANEQYF.

This clonotype was found a few times. The chain uses TRBV28 and TRBJ1-5; D not resolved. The germline CDR1 and CDR2 sequences are MDHEN and SYDVKM. V was shortened by 6 bases and J by 5 bases, with 8 bases between the two germline ends. There are 12 residues in the CDR3. CDR3 loop: CASRFQDQPQHF. The DNA of the CDR3 is TGTGCCAGCAGGTTTCAGGATCAGCCCCAGCATTTT. Full variable domain (missing parts from reference TRBV28 and TRBJ1-5): DVKVTQSSRYLVKRTGEKVFLECVQDMDHENMFWYRQDPGLGLRLIYFSYDVKMKEKGDIPEGYSVSREKKERFSLILESASTNQTSMYLCASRFQDQPQHFGDGTRLSIL.

This clonotype has a handful of counts. V gene TRBV4-1 combines with J gene TRBJ1-4; no reliable D call. The V end was cut by 3 bases, the J end by 7 bases, with 6 bases between. This CDR3 has 12 residues. Germline CDR1 MGHRA, CDR2 YSYEKL. Written as DNA, the CDR3 is TGCGCCAGCAGCCAGGGGAGTGAAAAACTGTTTTTT. It encodes CASSQGSEKLFF.

This chain connects TRBV20-1 to TRBJ2-3; tentatively, D is TRBD2 (6 bases). This CDR3 contains 17 residues. Germline assignment: CDR1 DFQATT and CDR2 SNEGSKA (reference sequence). Trimming took off 6 bases at V and 2 bases at J, with 24 bases between the two ends. In DNA form, the CDR3 reads TGCAGTGCCGCCCCGGGTAGCGGAGGACGGTCCACAGATACGCAGTATTTT. This encodes CSAAPGSGGRSTDTQYF.

This clonotype was picked up many times. This rearrangement joins TRBV11-2 to TRBJ2-7, with D possibly matching TRBD2 (6 bases). Deletions cut 2 bases from V and 5 bases from J, with 10 bases between. Germline-derived CDR1 and CDR2 are SGHAT and FQNNGV. This CDR3 is 13 amino acids long. CDR3 loop: CASSLTGRNEQYF. CDR3 DNA: TGTGCCAGCAGCTTAACGGGGAGGAACGAGCAGTACTTC.

This clonotype was picked up a small number of times. The rearrangement joins TRBV20-1 to TRBJ2-4; D gene ambiguous. The V end was cut by 4 bases, the J end by 0 bases, with 13 bases between. From germline, CDR1 is DFQATT and CDR2 SNEGSKA (reference sequence). CDR3 length: 15 residues. This chain's CDR3 is CSATVQFLAKNIQYF. Written as DNA, the CDR3 is TGCAGTGCTACCGTACAGTTCCTAGCCAAAAACATTCAGTACTTC.

The J gene is TRBJ2-7, the V gene TRBV28; D may match TRBD1 or TRBD2 (6 bases each). With 2 bases removed from V and 0 bases from J, the gap between germline ends came to 14 bases. Germline CDR1 is MDHEN and CDR2 is SYDVKM. This CDR3 region has 16 residues. DNA of the CDR3: TGTGCCAGCAGTTTAGTCAGGGGACTTAGCTCCTACGAGCAGTACTTC. It specifies CASSLVRGLSSYEQYF.